These T cell receptor beta chains were read from a single sample in a study of cytomegalovirus exposure and HLA in healthy donors. Profiled with immunoSEQ multiplex PCR; TCRdb holds only in-frame clones, not every one. The table lists about 220,000 clones, around four fifths of them singletons, with around an eighth in the top ten. The source material was PBMCs. These receptor sequences come from a woman between 25 and 40 years old in good health and CMV-seropositive. Both conserved end residues are part of each CDR3. For some rows the clone size is stated as once, few or many, or as a class when expanded; others skip it.

TRBV4-1	-	CASSQGGWNTEAFF
TRBV6-5	-	CASRTGNTEAFF
TRBV6-1	-	CASSELGQSYEQYF
TRBV6-1	once	CASILRGHIGYTF
TRBV14	few	CASSPLSGDPGEQYF
TRBV9	-	CASSVSATTEAFF
TRBV5-1	-	CASSLERDRAYTF
TRBV7-9	-	CASSLVASGIREQFF
TRBV4-3	-	CASSQTTGVYTGELFF
TRBV5-8	-	CASSLDRDSYNEQFF
TRBV5-1	-	CASSLMTVEANTEAFF
TRBV5-1	-	CASSFSGSSYEQYF
TRBV7-6	once	CASSTGTGVNTEAFF
TRBV11-3	-	CASSLGGLAGAETQYF
TRBV2	-	CATSRESGRALEQFF
TRBV29-1	-	CSAQGGALNEQFF
TRBV19	-	CASSMTGGYTF
TRBV30	once	CAWGHTNEQFF
TRBV7-3	-	CASSRGDQETQYF
TRBV6-5	-	CASRLSSGNTIYF
TRBV27	-	CASRVAGNTDTQYF
TRBV7-2	-	CASTDGGARGFDEQYF
TRBV27	-	CASSQQGAGANVLTF
TRBV28	-	CASSLGRDSRLALVVGYEQYF
TRBV10-3	-	CAISRTGSNYGYTF
TRBV7-2	-	CASSFRQGLTLPQHF
TRBV7-9	-	CASSLEAGGAFF
TRBV6-1	-	CAIQGTSGVPDTQYF
TRBV6-1	-	CASSARPTVLADSYEQYF
TRBV7-7	few	CASSSPPRQDFSTDTQYF
TRBV7-9	-	CASSPSSVTNEKLFF
TRBV7-2	-	CASSLGVGRPYF
TRBV11-3	-	CASSSTDTQYF
TRBV6-4	-	CASSAGTSPYNEQFF
TRBV27	-	CASSMTGFEAFF
TRBV9	-	CASSLSGSGAIEQFF
TRBV6-5	-	CASSSGTGFYEQYF
TRBV5-1	-	CASSLGGLSTYEQYF
TRBV28	-	CASRGTAALWPYGYTF
TRBV5-1	-	CASSPDSTNEKLFF
TRBV10-3	-	CAIRNFQSYGYTF
TRBV5-4	-	CASSFLGQGRRGYTF
TRBV18	-	CASSKQGPNEQFF
TRBV6-1	once	CASSENRYTMSYGYTF
TRBV10-3	once	CAISAGQGSYGYTF
TRBV9	once	CASTKQGGDGYTF
TRBV5-1	-	CASSLEGTSGYAGELFF
TRBV30	once	CAWSVSGRVETQYF
TRBV7-8	-	CASSLRGLVLYEQYF
TRBV5-1	-	CASKRQGRDDGYTF
TRBV9	-	CASSQGQGAGEQFF